The T cell receptor beta chain described here comes from a study of blood T cell repertoires in COVID-19 (dated by TCRdb to the early 2020s). A note on the overall study: Samples covering the acute and convalescent phases of COVID-19 were provided by collaborators in the United States, Italy and Spain. A de-identified subject ID, COVID-19 status, age in years and sex were almost always included in the sample metadata. Samples were obtained from the ongoing ImmuneRACE study (first 160 participants) and from 1,000 to 1,500 subjects provided by 6 global collaborators. A freely available public database, intended as a resource for researchers studying the immune response to SARS-CoV-2, is where the repertoires were released. Subjects who had been exposed to COVID-19, were actively infected with it, or had recovered from it provided the deeply sampled blood TCRbeta repertoires that made up the dataset. Where available, HLA class I and class II types were obtained from metadata supplied by the sample provider rather than from assay-based typing. The material from the prospective study consisted of cDNA or gDNA derived from T cells, B-cell-depleted T cells, or PBMCs. The paper as a whole reports these results and caveats: The quantity of clinical and demographic metadata differed by source and by participant and was supplied without curation.

TCRbeta CDR3 regions were amplified from genomic DNA using the immunoSEQ Assay, a bias-controlled multiplex PCR. Regarding the original processing steps: The number of nucleated cells in each sample was estimated from the amplification of reference gene primers within the assay. Sequence reads were collapsed and filtered to measure the absolute abundance of every unique TCRbeta CDR3 rearrangement. For each sample, productive Simpson clonality was calculated by taking the square root of Simpson's diversity index across productive rearrangements. Sourced from immuneACCESS, this table was stored by TCRdb with only in-frame sequences that have V and J called. A share of the clones is absent; for the studies checked, an unresolved V gene accounts for under half, and the remainder has no known explanation. V and J calls plus clone size are reproduced from that table; the DNA served to infer D and trimming. For this sample the table gives some 140,000 clones, of which approximately 84% were detected only once. Approximately 18% of the sample lies in the top ten.

V ends up 0 bases short and J 4 bases short, with an unmatched junction base count of 8. The CDR3 starts with the cysteine, ends with the phenylalanine, and has 16 residues. The read is trimmed to its CDR3 DNA, 48 bases read in frame from base 1. CDR1 and CDR2, looked up from the germline V gene, are MNHNS and SASEGT. This clone was counted once. Its antigen remains undetermined. Base quality data are lacking; no much larger clone is found one base away. Collaborating institutions collected whole blood in K2EDTA tubes following their own protocols. For TCRbeta analysis, collaborators shipped samples in one of three forms: frozen whole blood, isolated PBMCs, or DNA extracted from either of those sample types.

The chain couples TRBV6-1 to TRBJ1-1; TRBD1 agrees with 7 junctional bases. This TCR was recovered from a woman of 80 years or more with acute or convalescent COVID-19. Sequencing input: peripheral blood. The CDR3 amino acid sequence is: CASSEAPQGLSTEAFF. The DNA reads TGTGCCAGCAGTGAAGCCCCACAGGGGTTGAGCACTGAAGCTTTCTTT.